The clone carrying this T cell receptor beta chain was recorded once. Its antigen remains unknown. This sample was taken from a study of cytomegalovirus exposure and HLA in healthy donors. The assay was immunoSEQ multiplex PCR, and TCRdb's table has in-frame clones only and misses some. Of 92,000 or so clones detected, approximately 96% appear once; the ten largest clones hold roughly 0.82%. The J segment lost 2 bases and the V segment lost 7 bases, leaving 12 bases of the junction unmatched. The CDR3 length is 17 residues. The germline CDR1 and CDR2 sequences are MDHEN and SYDVKM. General observations from the study: A few CMV-associated chains were confirmed in vitro to be specific for CMV antigens. With high specificity and sensitivity, the classifier reportedly diagnosed cytomegalovirus status.

Input material: PBMCs. The sequence derives from a man aged 18 to 29 in good health and CMV-seronegative. V gene TRBV28 combines with J gene TRBJ2-3, with TRBD2 identical over 10 bases. The CDR3 is CASNEQASGRFTDTQYF. In DNA, the CDR3 is TGTGCCAGCAACGAGCAGGCTAGCGGGAGATTCACAGATACGCAGTATTTT.